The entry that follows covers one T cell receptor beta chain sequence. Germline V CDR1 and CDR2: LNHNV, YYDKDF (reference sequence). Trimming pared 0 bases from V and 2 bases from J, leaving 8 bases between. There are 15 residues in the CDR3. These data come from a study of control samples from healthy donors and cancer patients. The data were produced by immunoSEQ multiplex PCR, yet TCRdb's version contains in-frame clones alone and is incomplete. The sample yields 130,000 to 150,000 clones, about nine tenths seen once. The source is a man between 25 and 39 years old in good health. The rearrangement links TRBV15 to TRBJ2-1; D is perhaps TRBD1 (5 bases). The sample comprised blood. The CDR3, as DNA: TGTGCCACCAGCAGAGATAGGACACCCTACAATGAGCAGTTCTTC. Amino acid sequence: CATSRDRTPYNEQFF.